This TCR beta chain originates from a study of cytomegalovirus exposure and HLA in healthy donors. The PCR used 60 Vbeta and 13 Jbeta primers. Assay: immunoSEQ multiplex PCR; the TCRdb copy retains only in-frame clones and omits some. This table has fewer than 200,000 clones, roughly four fifths appearing once. Trimming removed 0 bases at V and 2 bases at J, with 12 bases between. The CDR3 consists of 16 residues. Germline V gene data show CDR1 as SGDLS and CDR2 as YYNGEE. To note about this clone: The antigen is not known.

Regarding the study as a whole: Later analysis suggested links between common viral pathogens and several top significant clusters. Cytomegalovirus association was listed for 150 or so TCR beta chains. An analysis was carried out at a later point. It showed that HLA-associated TCR beta chains were more clonally expanded than equally common non-associated chains.

The TCR comes from a woman in her 30s in good health and CMV-seronegative. The sequencing sample was made of PBMCs. The chain has TRBV9 and TRBJ1-3; the D is unclear. CDR3 nucleotides: TGTGCCAGCAGCGTAGCCCAAAGGGAGCCTGGAAACACCATATATTTT. Translating gives CASSVAQREPGNTIYF. The full variable domain, its missing parts supplied by reference TRBV9 and TRBJ1-3, is DSGVTQTPKHLITATGQRVTLRCSPRSGDLSVYWYQQSLDQGLQFLIQYYNGEERAKGNILERFSAQQFPDLHSELNLSSLELGDSALYFCASSVAQREPGNTIYFGEGSWLTVV.